The clone carrying this TCR beta chain was counted a few times. The antigen remains undetermined. This sample was taken from a study of immune heterogeneity within non-small cell lung tumors. The authors amplified TCR beta CDR3 by multiplex PCR with 32 V and 13 J primers. TCRdb recomputed calls from the multiplex PCR reads with MiXCR, one row per CDR3 protein. Among over 9,500 distinct CDR3 sequences listed, less than 25% were seen once. Study outcomes and limitations: The study found identical dominant CDR3 beta clonotypes recurring across tumor sites within a patient, alongside site-unique high-frequency clones. Local T-cell clonality correlated moderately but significantly with local tumor mutational burden (R around 0.33).

TCRs were amplified from about 640 ng gDNA of bulk tumor per sample. Each primary tumor yielded several biopsies, collected far apart from one another at surgery. Undergoing curative surgery were patients whose non-small cell lung cancer was untreated and newly diagnosed. It was newly diagnosed non-small cell lung cancer patients having surgery with curative intent who served as donors. The CDR3 contains 12 residues. Germline V gene data show CDR1 as LNHDA and CDR2 as SQIVND (reference sequence). V was clipped by 4 bases and J by 6 bases, with 10 bases between them. The TCR comes from a man aged 60-69 years with non-small cell lung cancer. V and J are TRBV19 and TRBJ2-7; D remains unclear. Sequencing used lung tumor tissue. The CDR3 nucleotides read TGTGCCAGTAGTAAGGGATTCGGCGAGCAGTACTTC. As protein: CASSKGFGEQYF.